Sequencing of this TCR beta chain was carried out in a study of T cell responses to AZD1222 COVID-19 vaccine. Sequencing used immunoSEQ multiplex PCR; TCRdb keeps in-frame clones, though not all of them. The profile shows approximately 110,000 clones, around nine tenths of them singletons. CDR3 size: 16 residues. The V gene's germline CDR1 is MGHRA and CDR2 YSYEKL. V gave up 0 bases and J gave up 10 bases, with 19 bases separating them. A single count supports this clone. What it binds is not known. Notes on the study in general: White British people made up most donors, females outnumbered males, and clonal diversity was possibly underestimated.

This sequence originates from an adult in good health. The sequences come from peripheral blood, collected on day 0 of AZD1222 vaccination. V usage is TRBV4-1 and J usage is TRBJ2-1, with a weak D call TRBD2 (6 bases). CDR3 DNA: TGCGCCAGCAGCCAAGATTGGCCTAGCGACGACCTAGAGCAGTTCTTC. Translating gives CASSQDWPSDDLEQFF.